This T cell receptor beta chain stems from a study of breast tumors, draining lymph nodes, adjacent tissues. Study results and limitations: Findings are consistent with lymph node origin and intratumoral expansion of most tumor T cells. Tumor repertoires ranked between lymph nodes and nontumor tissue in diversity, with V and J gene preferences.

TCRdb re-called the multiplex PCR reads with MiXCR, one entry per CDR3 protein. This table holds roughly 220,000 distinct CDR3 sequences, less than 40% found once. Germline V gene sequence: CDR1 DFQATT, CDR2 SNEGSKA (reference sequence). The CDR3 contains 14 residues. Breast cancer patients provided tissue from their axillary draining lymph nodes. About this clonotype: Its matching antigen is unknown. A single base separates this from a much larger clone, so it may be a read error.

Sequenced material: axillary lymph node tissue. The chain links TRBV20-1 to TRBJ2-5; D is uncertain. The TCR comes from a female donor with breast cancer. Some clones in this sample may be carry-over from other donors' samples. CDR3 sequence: CSAREGSRQATQYF. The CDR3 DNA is TGCAGTGCTAGAGAGGGTTCGCGGCAAGCGACCCAGTACTTC.